Listed here is a single T cell receptor (beta chain). Trimming removed 0 bases from V and 6 bases from J, with 15 bases in between. The CDR3 is made up of 16 amino acids. CDR1 is SGHNT and CDR2 is YYREEE in the germline V gene (reference sequence). The data derive from a study of blood T cell repertoires in COVID-19. Assay used: immunoSEQ multiplex PCR; TCRdb lists only in-frame clones, some missing. The data contain about 400,000 clones, roughly 85% of them singletons. The V and J genes are TRBV5-4 and TRBJ2-2; maybe TRBD2 (5 bases). The sequence was collected from a woman aged 18-30 years with acute COVID-19. Sequenced sample: PBMCs or T cells enriched from blood (not recorded which). Here the CDR3 DNA reads TGTGCCAGCAGCTTGGCAGGACTTACTAGGCCCGGGGAGCTGTTTTTT. Its translation: CASSLAGLTRPGELFF.